This T cell receptor beta chain was sequenced in a study of T cells in Graves' hyperthyroidism and ophthalmopathy. After removal of 1 base from V and 5 bases from J, the junction contained 2 bases not matched to a gene. CDR1 is SGHVS, CDR2 FNYEAQ, per germline. This CDR3 spans 15 amino acids. Amplified TCR beta CDR3 regions derived from RNA transcripts. The primer set for the first-round RT-PCR of the TCR CDR3 was HTBI. TCRdb called the multiplex PCR reads again in MiXCR, with one record for every CDR3 protein. The sample yields fewer than 900,000 distinct CDR3 sequences, 15% to 20% seen once. The clonotype originates from a man between 18 and 29 years old with Graves' hyperthyroidism. The sequenced material came from blood. This chain connects TRBV7-6 to TRBJ2-2; 9 nucleotides line up with TRBD2. The CDR3 reads CASSLGSGRTGELFF. In DNA, the CDR3 is TGTGCCAGCAGCTTAGGAAGCGGGAGGACCGGGGAGCTGTTTTTT.